Shown below are 22 T cell receptor beta chains from a single sample sequenced in a study of blood T cell repertoires in COVID-19. Using immunoSEQ multiplex PCR, the repertoire was profiled, and TCRdb retains in-frame clones only, with some absent. The sample comprises some 170,000 clones, roughly 88% of which are singletons, and 13% to 15% rests with the top ten. What was sequenced was PBMCs or T cells enriched from blood (not recorded which). The origin of the receptors is a man in his fifties or sixties who had recovered from COVID-19.

V and J are TRBV24-1 and TRBJ1-2; 7 bases are a match to TRBD1. The germline V gene encodes CDR1 KGHDR and CDR2 SFDVKD. With V trimmed by 1 base and J by 7 bases, 5 bases remained unmatched. The CDR3 sequence is 14 residues long. This chain's CDR3 is CATSDLTRGVGYTF. In nucleotides, the CDR3 is TGTGCCACCAGTGATTTAACCAGGGGGGTTGGCTACACCTTC.

V usage is TRBV11-3 and J usage is TRBJ2-3; D uncertain. V was pared by 0 bases and J by 2 bases, with 6 bases between. CDR1 and CDR2 (germline): SGHNT, YENEEA. The CDR3 runs 14 residues. As DNA, the CDR3 is TGTGCCAGCAGCTTAGAGAGTCTCACAGATACGCAGTATTTT. Protein sequence: CASSLESLTDTQYF. Looking up the rest from reference TRBV11-3 and TRBJ2-3 gives the full variable domain: EAGVVQSPRYKIIEKKQPVAFWCNPISGHNTLYWYLQNLGQGPELLIRYENEEAVDDSQLPKDRFSAERLKGVDSTLKIQPAELGDSAVYLCASSLESLTDTQYFGPGTRLTVL.

This chain connects TRBV24-1 to TRBJ1-3; the D gene is possibly TRBD1 (6 bases). Germline CDR1 is KGHDR and CDR2 is SFDVKD. This CDR3 has 16 amino acids. With 8 bases removed from V and 0 bases from J, the gap between germline ends came to 16 bases. CDR3 residues: CATKQGRPSSGNTIYF. In DNA, the CDR3 is TGTGCCACCAAGCAGGGGCGCCCCAGCTCTGGAAACACCATATATTTT.

This clone has a handful of counts. The chain couples TRBV6-5 to TRBJ2-7, with 9 bases lining up with TRBD1. Germline V CDR1 and CDR2: MNHEY, SVGAGI. The V gene end was trimmed by 7 bases and the J gene end by 4 bases; junction bases not matched to a gene: 11. The CDR3 loop spans 15 amino acids. The CDR3 is CASTTYRGRIYEQYF. For the CDR3, the DNA is TGTGCCAGCACCACATACAGGGGGCGCATTTACGAGCAGTACTTC.

The chain carries TRBV3-1 (or the pseudogene TRBV3-2) and TRBJ2-3; D is perhaps TRBD2 (5 bases). Trimming removed 4 bases from V and 2 bases from J, with 13 bases in between. Germline CDR1 and CDR2: LGHDT and YNNKEL (reference sequence). The CDR3 spans 15 residues. The CDR3 sequence: CASSPLPGDTDTQYF. The CDR3 DNA reads as TGTGCCAGCAGCCCCCTTCCCGGGGACACAGATACGCAGTATTTT.

The CDR3 nucleotides read TGTGCCAGCAGCGTAGGACAGGATAGCAATCAGCCCCAGCATTTT. Translation gives CASSVGQDSNQPQHF. The chain has TRBV9 and TRBJ1-5, with a weak D call TRBD1 (6 bases). V was shortened by 0 bases and J by 0 bases, with 7 bases between the two germline ends. The CDR3 is 15 residues long. In germline, CDR1 is SGDLS, CDR2 YYNGEE. Full variable domain (remainder filled in from reference TRBV9 and TRBJ1-5): DSGVTQTPKHLITATGQRVTLRCSPRSGDLSVYWYQQSLDQGLQFLIQYYNGEERAKGNILERFSAQQFPDLHSELNLSSLELGDSALYFCASSVGQDSNQPQHFGDGTRLSIL.

This clone has just a few counts. The chain links TRBV18 to TRBJ1-1; 7 bases are shared with TRBD1. V shed 10 bases and J 1 base; nucleotides not matched to a gene: 6. The CDR3 extends over 13 amino acids. The germline CDR1 and CDR2 sequences are KGHSH and LQKENI. For the CDR3, the DNA is TGTGCCACCCAACAGGGGCCGAACACTGAAGCTTTCTTT. This sequence encodes CATQQGPNTEAFF.

The chain couples TRBV7-8 to TRBJ1-1, with a tentative D call TRBD1 (5 bases). The ends were cut back, 4 bases at V and 3 bases at J, with 30 bases in the middle. Germline assignment: CDR1 SGHVS and CDR2 FQNEAQ. CDR3 size: 20 residues. As DNA, the CDR3 is TGTGCCAGCAGCTCATTCCTCCCAGTTTCCGGGGGTTGGGGGGACACTGAAGCTTTCTTT. Amino acids: CASSSFLPVSGGWGDTEAFF.

The chain has TRBV5-4 and TRBJ1-2; 8 nucleotides align to TRBD1. The CDR3 runs to 19 residues. Germline trimming cut 1 base from V and 9 bases from J; bases unmatched to any gene: 23. Germline loops: CDR1 SGHNT, CDR2 YYREEE (reference sequence). The CDR3 reads CASSLPPPPGQGFLRSYTF. The CDR3, as DNA: TGTGCCAGCAGCTTGCCTCCACCCCCAGGACAGGGATTCTTGCGGAGCTACACCTTC.

The DNA for the CDR3 is TGTGCCAGCAGCCGCCCGGTTGACAATGAGCAGTTCTTC. Encoded protein: CASSRPVDNEQFF. The V and J genes are TRBV7-9 and TRBJ2-1, with D unresolved. CDR3 length: 13 amino acids. With 5 bases removed from V and 5 bases from J, the gap between germline ends came to 10 bases. Germline assignment: CDR1 SEHNR and CDR2 FQNEAQ (reference sequence).

The V call is TRBV4-1, the J call TRBJ2-7; possible D gene TRBD1, 6 bases. Germline V gives CDR1 MGHRA, CDR2 YSYEKL. CDR3 length equals 16 residues. The germline V and J ends were trimmed by 0 bases and 2 bases, with 14 bases remaining between them. CDR3 nucleotide sequence: TGCGCCAGCAGCCAAGATTGGGGGCTGCGGGCCTACGAGCAGTACTTC. Residues: CASSQDWGLRAYEQYF.

The sample holds one count of this clone. CDR3 sequence reads: CASSGTGFGANVLTF. DNA of the CDR3: TGTGCCAGCAGCGGGACAGGGTTCGGGGCCAACGTCCTGACTTTC. This sequence joins TRBV5-6 and TRBJ2-6; 9 nucleotides line up with TRBD1. This CDR3 is built from 15 residues. Unmatched junction bases numbered 3, after V lost 4 bases and J lost 4 bases. CDR1 and CDR2 from the germline V gene are SGHDT and YYEEEE.

V usage is TRBV6-5 and J usage is TRBJ1-6; 7 positions agree with TRBD1. The germline CDR1 and CDR2 sequences are MNHEY and SVGAGI. The CDR3 runs 14 residues. V dropped 4 bases and J dropped 7; count of bases not matched to a gene: 4. The CDR3 nucleotides read TGTGCCAGCAGTTCGACAGGGAAGAATTCACCCCTCCACTTT. Residues: CASSSTGKNSPLHF.

This clone was found once. The genes are TRBV5-1 and TRBJ1-2, with 9 bases lining up with TRBD1. V lost 2 bases to trimming and J lost 5 bases; unmatched junction nucleotides: 7. Per germline, CDR1 SGHRS and CDR2 YFSETQ. This CDR3 is 15 amino acids long. CDR3 in amino acids: CASSFGGTGTYGYTF. DNA for the CDR3: TGCGCCAGCAGCTTCGGTGGGACAGGGACGTATGGCTACACCTTC.

The gene calls are TRBV10-2 and TRBJ2-1; 9 bases fit TRBD2. The junction had 12 bases not matched to a gene; V was cut back by 8 bases and J by 1 base. Germline assignment: CDR1 WSHSY and CDR2 SAAADI. The CDR3 consists of 17 residues. CDR3 loop: CASGGSGGPASYNEQFF. In DNA, the CDR3 is TGCGCCAGCGGGGGTAGCGGGGGTCCCGCATCCTACAATGAGCAGTTCTTC.

J is TRBJ1-2 and V is TRBV7-2, with D hard to call. The CDR3 is 11 residues long. The V gene lost 7 bases and the J gene lost 0 bases, with 3 bases spanning the gap. Germline loops: CDR1 SGHTA, CDR2 FQGNSA. The CDR3 protein is CASTANYGYTF. The DNA of the CDR3 is TGTGCCAGCACTGCTAACTATGGCTACACCTTC.

The chain carries TRBV6-5 and TRBJ2-3, with 9 bases matching TRBD2. Germline CDR1 reads MNHEY; CDR2 reads SVGAGI. This CDR3 is built from 15 residues. After removal of 6 bases from V and 1 base from J, the junction contained 5 bases not matched to a gene. DNA for the CDR3: TGTGCCAGCAGACCGGGACTAGCTGGCACAGATACGCAGTATTTT. This encodes CASRPGLAGTDTQYF.

The chain carries TRBV11-1 and TRBJ2-7, with 7 bases that match TRBD2. This CDR3 contains 14 residues. The ends lost 2 bases at V and 6 bases at J; junction bases unmatched: 7. Germline V gene sequence: CDR1 SGHAT, CDR2 FQDESV (reference sequence). The CDR3 DNA reads TGTGCCAGCAGCTTACTGCGATCGGGGGGCGAGCAGTACTTC. It translates to CASSLLRSGGEQYF.

The gene calls are TRBV2 and TRBJ1-3; D not certain. CDR3 length: 15 amino acids. V dropped 2 bases and J dropped 0 bases, with 8 bases sitting between them. Germline loops: CDR1 SNHLY, CDR2 FYNNEI. The CDR3 region is CASSEISHSGNTIYF. The CDR3 nucleotides read TGTGCCAGCAGTGAAATAAGCCACTCTGGAAACACCATATATTTT. Based on the CDR3 plus reference TRBV2 and TRBJ1-3, the full variable domain is EPEVTQTPSHQVTQMGQEVILRCVPISNHLYFYWYRQILGQKVEFLVSFYNNEISEKSEIFDDQFSVERPDGSNFTLKIRSTKLEDSAMYFCASSEISHSGNTIYFGEGSWLTVV.

The chain employs TRBV18 and TRBJ1-5; 9 nucleotides line up with TRBD1. The CDR3 has 17 amino acids. Germline CDR1 and CDR2: KGHSH and LQKENI. V was pared by 4 bases and J by 1 base, with 8 bases of the junction left unmatched. CDR3 in DNA: TGTGCCAGCTCACTGGGACAGGGAGGAGGGAGCAATCAGCCCCAGCATTTT. Protein sequence: CASSLGQGGGSNQPQHF.

The chain links TRBV7-6 to TRBJ1-2; 9 bases align to TRBD1. The CDR3 length is 14 residues. The J segment lost 5 bases and the V segment lost 2 bases, leaving 3 bases of the junction unmatched. Germline-derived CDR1 and CDR2 are SGHVS and FNYEAQ. This CDR3 reads CASSLTGTGYGYTF. For the CDR3, the DNA is TGTGCCAGCAGCTTAACCGGGACAGGGTATGGCTACACCTTC.

The chain recombines TRBV14 with TRBJ2-3; 11 nucleotides match TRBD2. V dropped 1 base and J dropped 4; count of bases not matched to a gene: 4. This CDR3 spans 16 amino acids. Germline-derived CDR1 and CDR2 are SGHDN and FVKESK. The CDR3 spells CASSQVSSGGSDTQYF. CDR3 in DNA: TGTGCCAGCAGCCAAGTTTCTAGCGGGGGGTCAGATACGCAGTATTTT.